This passage covers 30 T cell receptor beta chains from one sample sequenced in a study of blood T cells in healthy people across ages. Together with a sample-barcoded 5' primer, a J-beta primer mix was included in a second PCR lasting roughly 6 to 12 cycles. Via MiXCR, TCRdb re-called the 5' RACE reads, giving one row per CDR3 protein. The data hold some 1.5 million distinct CDR3 sequences, with roughly 43% observed a single time. The material sequenced was blood. These receptors were taken from a woman under 30 in good health.

V is TRBV20-1 and J is TRBJ2-5; D is possibly TRBD1 (5 bases). Trimming cost V 0 bases and J 4 bases, with 12 bases left between them. Germline CDR1 and CDR2: DFQATT and SNEGSKA (reference sequence). The CDR3 contains 14 residues. This chain's CDR3 is CSARDRAGLETQYF. CDR3 sequence (DNA): TGCAGTGCTAGAGATCGGGCAGGGCTAGAGACCCAGTACTTC.

The J gene is TRBJ2-3, the V gene TRBV27; 8 positions match TRBD2. Trimming cost V 5 bases and J 5 bases; bases outside gene matches: 15. The germline gives CDR1 MNHEY, CDR2 SMNVEV (reference sequence). This CDR3 contains 17 residues. The CDR3 DNA sequence: TGTGCCAGCAGTCCCGTCCGACTAGCGCGCTCCGTAGATACGCAGTATTTT. It yields the protein CASSPVRLARSVDTQYF.

Remarks on this clonotype: At one end the junction does not follow the germline gene, possibly because of a read error. The CDR3 sequence is CASSITRTDGYIF. The CDR3 region has the DNA TGTGCCAGCAGCATAACGAGGACAGATGGCTACATCTTC. The chain combines TRBV11-2 with TRBJ1-2, with D perhaps matching TRBD1 (6 bases). The CDR3 totals 13 residues. Germline assignment: CDR1 SGHAT and CDR2 FQNNGV.

The table lists this clonotype with a count of one. Written as DNA, the CDR3 is TGCGCCAGCAGCTCGGCAGCAGGGGATTCACCCCTCCACTTT. Its protein product is CASSSAAGDSPLHF. The chain carries TRBV5-1 and TRBJ1-6; tentative D call: TRBD1 (6 bases). The V end lost 3 bases, the J end lost 8 bases, and 12 bases lay between the germline ends. Germline V CDR1 and CDR2: SGHRS, YFSETQ. The CDR3 covers 14 residues.

To note about this clonotype: An end of the junction differs from the germline gene, which may be a read error. J is TRBJ2-5 and V is TRBV7-7; D is possibly TRBD1 (5 bases). The J call may not be correct, given that the DNA end is closer to TRBJ2-7. Germline CDR1 is SSHAT and CDR2 is FNYEAQ (reference sequence). CDR3 length: 16 amino acids. The CDR3 region has the DNA TGTGCTAGCAGCTTTCGTCGGGCAGGGAACAGGTACGAGCAGTACTTC. This encodes CASSFRRAGNRYEQYF.

This clonotype appeared many times. This chain links TRBV12-3 or TRBV12-4 with TRBJ2-3; maybe TRBD2 (6 bases). This CDR3 contains 12 residues. Here the CDR3 reads CASGGITDTQYF. The DNA of the CDR3 is TGTGCAAGCGGCGGGATCACAGATACGCAGTATTTT.

The chain is built from TRBV27 and TRBJ2-5, with a weak D call TRBD2 (5 bases). V dropped 0 bases and J dropped 11 bases, with 13 bases sitting between them. CDR3 length equals 13 residues. Germline-derived CDR1 and CDR2 are MNHEY and SMNVEV (reference sequence). The CDR3 protein is CASSLSGLNEQYF. The CDR3 bases are TGTGCCAGCAGTTTATCCGGACTCAATGAGCAGTACTTC.

The chain employs TRBV20-1 and TRBJ2-7; maybe TRBD2 (6 bases). The germline V gene has CDR1 DFQATT and CDR2 SNEGSKA (reference sequence). The V and J ends lost 2 bases and 6 bases respectively, with 14 bases between them. The CDR3 extends over 13 amino acids. The CDR3 loop is CSARKRVNGEQYF. CDR3 coding DNA: TGCAGTGCTAGAAAGCGGGTGAACGGCGAGCAGTACTTC.

This clonotype was picked up many times. This chain links TRBV7-9 with TRBJ2-7; D gene ambiguous. Germline lookup yields CDR1 SEHNR and CDR2 FQNEAQ (reference sequence). The CDR3 covers 13 residues. V lost 4 bases to trimming and J lost 1 base, with 8 bases between them. DNA for the CDR3: TGTGCCAGCAGCTCCTCCGCGTCCTACGAGCAGTACTTC. Translation: CASSSSASYEQYF.

This clonotype was seen a handful of times. This chain joins TRBV6-2 or TRBV6-3 and TRBJ2-6; D not resolved. This CDR3 comprises 15 residues. CDR1 and CDR2 from the germline V gene are MNHEY and SVGEGT. Trimming left V 7 bases short and J 3 bases short, with 13 bases between. The CDR3 here is CASTDTTHGANVLTF. The CDR3 region has the DNA TGTGCCAGCACCGACACGACTCATGGGGCCAACGTCCTGACTTTC.

The chain joins TRBV29-1 to TRBJ2-1; D is undetermined. The CDR3 is 14 residues long. Trimming cost V 4 bases and J 2 bases, with 12 bases left between them. Germline V gives CDR1 SQVTM, CDR2 ANQGSEA. The CDR3 region has the DNA TGCAGCGTTGTCTATGGGGTTCCCTACAATGAGCAGTTCTTC. Protein product: CSVVYGVPYNEQFF.

This clonotype was found a few times. CDR3 coding DNA: TGTGCCAGCAGTCAACTAGCGGGAGTGGATACGCAGTATTTT. This translates into CASSQLAGVDTQYF. The chain carries TRBV6-2 or TRBV6-3 and TRBJ2-3, with TRBD2 matching over 11 bases. Per germline, CDR1 MNHEY and CDR2 SVGEGT. J lost 6 bases, V lost 5 bases, and 4 bases had no gene match. CDR3 size: 14 residues.

This clonotype was observed a handful of times. The CDR3 coding sequence is TGCAGTGCCAAGAGGGCAGATAGCACAGATACGCAGTATTTT. Amino acids: CSAKRADSTDTQYF. This chain joins TRBV20-1 and TRBJ2-3; D possibly corresponds to TRBD2 (5 bases). The CDR3 extends over 14 amino acids. Trimming cost V 6 bases and J 0 bases, with 13 bases left between them. The V gene's germline CDR1 is DFQATT and CDR2 SNEGSKA (reference sequence).

This chain joins TRBV7-9 and TRBJ2-1, with 12 bases matching TRBD2. Germline CDR1 SEHNR, CDR2 FQNEAQ (reference sequence). Trimming at V came to 5 bases and at J to 3 bases, leaving 8 bases not matched to a gene. The CDR3 is made up of 17 amino acids. The CDR3: CASSPPWTSGDYNEQFF. CDR3 DNA: TGTGCCAGCAGCCCCCCCTGGACTAGCGGGGACTACAATGAGCAGTTCTTC.

The chain joins TRBV12-3 or TRBV12-4 to TRBJ1-2, with TRBD1 matching over 7 bases. J gave up 4 bases and V 1 base, and 3 bases lay outside the gene matches. This CDR3 contains 14 residues. The CDR3 protein is CASSLVRTGYGYTF. DNA of the CDR3: TGTGCCAGCAGTTTAGTTCGGACAGGCTATGGCTACACCTTC.

The V gene is TRBV6-5, the J gene TRBJ1-2; D perhaps matches TRBD1 (5 bases). The length of the CDR3 is 14 residues. V was trimmed by 2 bases and J by 3 bases, leaving 10 bases between them. From germline, CDR1 is MNHEY and CDR2 SVGAGI. CDR3 nucleotides: TGTGCCAGCAGTTACCGAGGGGATCACTATGGCTACACCTTC. It codes for CASSYRGDHYGYTF.

The chain joins TRBV28 to TRBJ2-4; TRBD1 might be the D (5 bases). The CDR3 runs 15 residues. Trimming left V 4 bases short and J 9 bases short, with 19 bases between. From germline, CDR1 is MDHEN and CDR2 SYDVKM. CDR3 coding DNA: TGTGCCAGCAGTTCTTCCATTCACATTAGGGGCATTCAGTACTTC. It yields the protein CASSSSIHIRGIQYF.

About this clonotype itself: At one boundary the junction diverges from the germline segment, which might be a read error. This sequence joins TRBV9 and TRBJ2-3; the match to TRBD2 covers 12 bases. CDR3 size: 20 residues. CDR1 is SGDLS and CDR2 is YYNGEE in the germline V gene. The CDR3 bases are TGTGCCGGCAGCCCCACAACTCTAGCGGGAGGGAGGGCCCGGGGAGATACGCAGTATTTT. It encodes CAGSPTTLAGGRARGDTQYF.

This chain connects TRBV20-1 to TRBJ2-1; D not certain. Germline V lookup: CDR1 DFQATT, CDR2 SNEGSKA (reference sequence). The CDR3 length is 13 residues. The V gene lost 7 bases and the J gene lost 4 bases, with 14 bases spanning the gap. The CDR3 nucleotides read TGCAGTGTTAGTCAGGCTCTATACAATGAGCAGTTCTTC. Translating gives CSVSQALYNEQFF.

This clonotype was seen only a few times. This chain uses TRBV18 with TRBJ2-4; D is uncertain. Germline V gene data show CDR1 as KGHSH and CDR2 as LQKENI. This CDR3 has 15 amino acids. Trimming removed 0 bases at V and 0 bases at J, with 6 bases between. CDR3 sequence: CASSPPQIAKNIQYF. As DNA, the CDR3 is TGTGCCAGCTCACCACCCCAGATAGCCAAAAACATTCAGTACTTC.

V usage is TRBV20-1 and J usage is TRBJ2-5; TRBD2 agrees at 7 bases. The CDR3 runs 14 residues. The germline gives CDR1 DFQATT, CDR2 SNEGSKA (reference sequence). J gave up 5 bases and V 4 bases, and 10 bases lay outside the gene matches. The DNA for the CDR3 is TGCAGTGCTACCCGACGAGCGGGAAAGGAGACCCAGTACTTC. As protein: CSATRRAGKETQYF.

This clonotype was recorded a few times. The V call is TRBV4-2, the J call TRBJ2-7; D may be TRBD1 or TRBD2 (5 bases each). This CDR3 comprises 14 residues. Looked up from germline, CDR1 is LGHNA and CDR2 is YNFKEQ. The V end was cut by 1 base, the J end by 3 bases, with 10 bases between. The CDR3 DNA reads as TGTGCCAGCAGCCAAGGGGGGATTATCTACGAGCAGTACTTC. Encoded protein: CASSQGGIIYEQYF.

This clonotype was counted only a few times. The V and J genes are TRBV4-1 and TRBJ2-3; TRBD1 is a possible D gene (6 bases). V lost 6 bases, J lost 0 bases, and 13 bases lay in between. CDR1 is MGHRA and CDR2 is YSYEKL in the germline V gene. CDR3 length: 15 amino acids. The CDR3 sequence: CASRRTGPSTDTQYF. The CDR3, as DNA: TGCGCCAGCAGGAGAACAGGGCCGAGCACAGATACGCAGTATTTT.

As concerns this clonotype: This may be a read error, as it is one base from a much larger clone. The chain recombines TRBV7-2 with TRBJ2-2; the D is unclear. The CDR3 is 15 residues long. The V and J ends lost 7 bases and 2 bases respectively, with 14 bases between them. From germline, CDR1 is SGHTA and CDR2 FQGNSA. The CDR3 sequence is CASTRNRQNTGELFF. DNA for the CDR3: TGTGCCAGCACCCGGAACAGACAAAACACCGGGGAGCTGTTTTTT.

The chain carries TRBV6-6 and TRBJ2-4; 8 nucleotides align to TRBD2. The closer fit of TRBJ2-7 to the DNA end suggests the J call may be wrong. The CDR3 is made up of 17 amino acids. The germline CDR1 and CDR2 sequences are MNHNY and SVGAGI (reference sequence). CDR3 amino acids: CASSYSPGGPNSYEQYF. The CDR3 nucleotides read TGTGCCAGCAGTTACTCCCCGGGAGGGCCTAACTCCTACGAGCAGTACTTC.

The chain uses TRBV25-1 and TRBJ1-5; D is unclear. This CDR3 is built from 12 residues. Trimming took 3 bases from V and 7 from J, leaving 7 bases between them. Germline assignment: CDR1 MGHDK and CDR2 SYGVNS. For the CDR3, the DNA is TGTGCCAGCAGTGATCCCGGGCAGCCCCAGCATTTT. Translated: CASSDPGQPQHF. Together with reference TRBV25-1 and TRBJ1-5, the CDR3 gives the full variable domain: EADIYQTPRYLVIGTGKKITLECSQTMGHDKMYWYQQDPGMELHLIHYSYGVNSTEKGDLSSESTVSRIRTEHFPLTLESARPSHTSQYLCASSDPGQPQHFGDGTRLSIL.

This clonotype was seen a handful of times. The chain couples TRBV5-1 to TRBJ2-1; D gene unclear. Trimming cost V 0 bases and J 9 bases, with 10 bases left between them. Germline assignment: CDR1 SGHRS and CDR2 YFSETQ. This CDR3 has 13 residues. Here the CDR3 reads CASSLAEGTEQFF. CDR3 nucleotide sequence: TGCGCCAGCAGCTTGGCCGAAGGAACTGAGCAGTTCTTC.

The V call is TRBV27, the J call TRBJ2-3; 15 nucleotides line up with TRBD2. Per the germline V gene, CDR1 is MNHEY and CDR2 is SMNVEV (reference sequence). The CDR3 has 15 amino acids. With 7 bases clipped from V and 10 bases from J, the junction kept 9 bases outside the gene matches. This CDR3 reads CASNAGTSGRSSQYF. CDR3 bases: TGTGCCAGCAATGCCGGGACTAGCGGGAGGTCATCGCAGTATTTT.

The genes are TRBV4-1 and TRBJ2-4; no clear D. V lost 1 base and J lost 2, with 6 bases in between. The CDR3 is 14 amino acids. Germline-derived CDR1 and CDR2 are MGHRA and YSYEKL. DNA of the CDR3: TGCGCCAGCAGCCAAGCCCTCCCCAAAAACATTCAGTACTTC. This encodes CASSQALPKNIQYF.

The table lists this clonotype with a few counts. The CDR3 nucleotides read TGTGCCAGCAGCGCCAGCGCGGGCAGCACAGATACGCAGTATTTT. It translates to CASSASAGSTDTQYF. The chain recombines TRBV9 with TRBJ2-3, with D possibly TRBD2 on 5 matching bases. Germline V gives CDR1 SGDLS, CDR2 YYNGEE. This CDR3 is built from 15 residues. V lost 3 bases to trimming and J lost 0 bases, with 11 bases between them.